The TCR beta chain under discussion was sequenced for a study of T cell changes during pregnancy in multiple sclerosis (dated 2019 in TCRdb). With respect to the entire study: The study looked at changes in the T cell repertoire across pregnancy in women with multiple sclerosis.

Libraries came from the immunoSEQ multiplex PCR assay. TCRdb provides this immuneACCESS table in a form limited to in-frame rearrangements. Some clones are lacking; in checked studies, under half of them reflect an unresolved V gene, and why the rest are absent is not known. This sample holds 75,000 to 80,000 clones; about 93% were observed only once. Of the sample, just over 2.5% is held by the ten largest clones. CDR1 and CDR2, per the germline V gene, are SGHAT and FQNNGV. Relative to germline, V is missing 2 bases and J is missing 2 bases, with 2 bases of the junction outside any gene match. From cysteine to phenylalanine, the CDR3 is 15 amino acids long. The retained sequence is limited to the CDR3, 45 bases, with the frame set at the first base. As regards this clone: The specificity of this receptor is unknown. No qualities accompany the bases; no much larger clone lies one base away.

This clonotype was obtained from a female donor in good health, enrolled as a control in a pregnancy study. The chain is assembled from TRBV11-2 and TRBJ1-3; TRBD1 matches 8 bases in the middle. Sequencing was performed on peripheral blood, taken after pregnancy. The DNA sequence is as follows: TGTGCCAGCAGCTTACAGGGGGCAACTGGAAACACCATATATTTT. Its protein is CASSLQGATGNTIYF.